What follows describes a single T cell receptor (beta chain). The CDR3 is 15 residues long. V lost 1 base and J lost 5, with 9 bases in between. Germline V lookup: CDR1 SEHNR, CDR2 FQNEAQ (reference sequence). The data were obtained in a study of blood T cells in healthy people across ages. With a J-beta primer mix and a sample-barcoded 5' primer, a second PCR ran about 7 to 12 cycles. Researchers report that a template-switch adaptor with 12 random nucleotides tagged each cDNA molecule. Each CDR3 protein is one row after TCRdb ran MiXCR on the 5' RACE reads. The sample carries 850,000 to 1,000,000 distinct CDR3 sequences, around 48% recorded once.

The source is a man aged 25 to 40 in good health. The rearrangement joins TRBV7-9 to TRBJ1-6, with D possibly being TRBD1 (6 bases). Sequencing was carried out using blood. The CDR3 here is CASSLVGQDNSPLHF. The CDR3 DNA sequence: TGTGCCAGCAGCTTAGTGGGACAAGATAATTCACCCCTCCACTTT.